The T cell receptor beta chain under discussion was sequenced for a study of blood T cell repertoires in COVID-19. The study drew participants aged about 18 to 89 years from roughly 25 US areas. Recovery among Cohort 3 donors was established by two negative PCRs, clearance, or symptom resolution. J lost 6 bases, V lost 5 bases, and 4 bases had no gene match. Germline-derived CDR1 and CDR2 are SNHLY and FYNNEI. The CDR3 consists of 13 residues. This table comes from immunoSEQ multiplex PCR, and its TCRdb copy is limited to in-frame clones, with some not included. The data show some 320,000 clones, more than 90% seen once.

The receptor was derived from a man aged 60 to 75 who had recovered from COVID-19. The chain employs TRBV2 and TRBJ1-2; TRBD1 agrees at 9 bases. Source material: PBMCs or T cells enriched from blood (not recorded which). The CDR3 is CASSRDRENGYTF. In DNA, the CDR3 is TGTGCCAGCAGTCGGGACAGGGAGAATGGCTACACCTTC.